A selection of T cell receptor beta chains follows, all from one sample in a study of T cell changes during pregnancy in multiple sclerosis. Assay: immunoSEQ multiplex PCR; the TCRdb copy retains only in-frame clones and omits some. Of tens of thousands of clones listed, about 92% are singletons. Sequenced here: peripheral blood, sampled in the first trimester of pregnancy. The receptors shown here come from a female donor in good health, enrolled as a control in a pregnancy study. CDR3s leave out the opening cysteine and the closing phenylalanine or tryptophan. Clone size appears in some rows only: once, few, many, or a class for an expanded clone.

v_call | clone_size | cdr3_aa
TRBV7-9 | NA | ASSRGQMNTEAF
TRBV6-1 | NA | ASSTTLEETQY
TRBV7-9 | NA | ASSLKPMNTEAF
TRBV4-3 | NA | ASSLSIGEGTEAF
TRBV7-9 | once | ASSRTSGEQF
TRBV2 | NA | ASTGLAGVNEQF
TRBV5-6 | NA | ASSAGTDLNEKLF
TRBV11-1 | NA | ASSLALDRGNSYEQY
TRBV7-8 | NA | ASSLGFVGARGTGELF
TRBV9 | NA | ASNIGGQSNYGYT
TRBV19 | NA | ASSIAGGTGELF
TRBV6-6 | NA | ASSYSHLTGKEGYT